A selection of T cell receptor beta chains follows, all from one sample in a study of cytomegalovirus exposure and HLA in healthy donors. TCRdb's table, derived via immunoSEQ multiplex PCR, lists solely in-frame clones and lacks some. The sample yields fewer than 120,000 clones, roughly 87% seen once. The sample consisted of PBMCs. The receptor set was obtained from a woman aged 18-29 years in good health and CMV-seronegative. The CDR3 runs from the conserved cysteine through the conserved F or W. D genes are given only for firm matches. Only part of the rows carry a size: once, few, many, or a class if the clone is expanded.

j_gene	abundance	d_gene	v_gene	CDR3aa	CDR3nt
TRBJ2-5	NA	NA	TRBV6-5	CASSSAGGLQETQYF	TGTGCCAGCAGCTCTGCGGGCGGGCTACAAGAGACCCAGTACTTC
TRBJ1-3	NA	NA	TRBV5-4	CASSLTGGNTIYF	TGTGCCAGCAGCTTGACAGGGGGAAACACCATATATTTT
TRBJ1-1	NA	NA	TRBV5-4	CASSSMGARDTEAFF	TGTGCCAGCAGCTCCATGGGGGCGCGGGACACTGAAGCTTTCTTT
TRBJ1-2	NA	TRBD1	TRBV15	CATSPRTGSYGYTF	TGTGCCACCAGCCCCCGGACAGGGAGTTATGGCTACACCTTC
TRBJ1-3	NA	NA	TRBV27	CASSRTGSSGNTIYF	TGTGCCAGCAGCCGAACGGGGAGCTCTGGAAACACCATATATTTT
TRBJ1-1	NA	NA	TRBV13	CASSLRTGTEAFF	TGTGCCAGCAGCCTCCGGACTGGGACTGAAGCTTTCTTT
TRBJ2-4	NA	TRBD2	TRBV4-3	CASSQDTSGGRNIQYF	TGCGCCAGCAGCCAAGACACTAGCGGGGGGAGAAACATTCAGTACTTC
TRBJ2-1	NA	NA	TRBV28	CASRATGTPSGNEQFF	TGTGCCAGCAGAGCAACCGGGACTCCCTCCGGGAATGAGCAGTTCTTC
TRBJ2-3	once	TRBD2	TRBV7-3	CASSYNSGLGTDTQYF	TGTGCCAGCAGTTATAACTCGGGACTAGGGACAGATACGCAGTATTTT
TRBJ2-7	NA	TRBD1	TRBV7-9	CASSDRGGSYEQYF	TGTGCCAGCAGCGACAGGGGAGGCTCCTACGAGCAGTACTTC
TRBJ1-1	few	NA	TRBV7-9	CASSMTGNTEAFF	TGTGCCAGCAGCATGACAGGGAACACTGAAGCTTTCTTT
TRBJ2-7	NA	NA	TRBV29-1	CSVELSMGHQDEQYF	TGCAGCGTTGAATTAAGTATGGGTCACCAGGACGAGCAGTACTTC
TRBJ1-2	NA	NA	TRBV15	CATSRDLGSLGYTF	TGTGCCACCAGCAGAGATCTGGGCAGTCTGGGCTACACCTTC
TRBJ2-5	NA	TRBD1	TRBV5-1	CASSLARDSQETQYF	TGCGCCAGCAGCTTGGCCCGGGACAGCCAAGAGACCCAGTACTTC
TRBJ2-2	NA	TRBD2	TRBV5-1	CASNPTGTSRTGELFF	TGCGCCAGCAACCCAACCGGGACTAGCCGGACCGGGGAGCTGTTTTTT
TRBJ1-5	NA	NA	TRBV10-1	CASGSGEDQPQHF	TGCGCCAGCGGGTCAGGGGAAGATCAGCCCCAGCATTTT
TRBJ2-2	NA	NA	TRBV9	CASSPDSLNTGELFF	TGTGCCAGCAGTCCGGACAGCCTGAACACCGGGGAGCTGTTTTTT
TRBJ2-1	NA	TRBD2	TRBV28	CASSSTGTSRGDEQFF	TGTGCCAGCAGTTCCACCGGGACTAGCCGTGGCGATGAGCAGTTCTTC
TRBJ2-1	few	TRBD2	TRBV6-4	CASSQTSGGAYNEQFF	TGTGCCAGCAGCCAAACTAGCGGGGGGGCCTACAATGAGCAGTTCTTC
TRBJ1-1	NA	TRBD1	TRBV6-6	CASSYSQGARVAFF	TGTGCCAGCAGTTACTCGCAGGGGGCTAGGGTAGCTTTCTTT
TRBJ1-1	NA	NA	TRBV18	CASSPADTPSEAFF	TGTGCCAGCTCACCAGCAGACACTCCATCGGAAGCTTTCTTT
TRBJ1-1	NA	NA	TRBV4-2	CASSQVSGPEAFF	TGTGCCAGCAGCCAAGTCAGCGGGCCTGAAGCTTTCTTT
TRBJ1-1	NA	NA	TRBV29-1	CSVLGTLNTEAFF	TGCAGCGTCCTAGGGACATTGAACACTGAAGCTTTCTTT
TRBJ1-1	once	NA	TRBV25-1	CASSEYDRKAFF	TGTGCCAGCAGTGAATATGACAGGAAAGCTTTCTTT
TRBJ1-2	NA	NA	TRBV5-4	CASSFDSYGYTF	TGTGCCAGCAGCTTTGACAGCTATGGCTACACCTTC
TRBJ1-5	NA	TRBD1	TRBV7-2	CASSLIFRSTGDHNQPQHF	TGTGCCAGCAGCTTAATATTTCGATCAACAGGGGACCACAATCAGCCCCAGCATTTT
TRBJ1-2	NA	NA	TRBV6-6	CATLLGGAGGYTF	TGTGCCACCTTACTTGGGGGGGCGGGCGGCTACACCTTC
TRBJ1-5	few	NA	TRBV27	CASSLRGQPQHF	TGTGCCAGCAGTTTAAGAGGTCAGCCCCAGCATTTT
TRBJ2-7	NA	TRBD2	TRBV4-1	CASSHSGLAGGIYEQYF	TGCGCCAGCAGCCACTCGGGACTAGCGGGAGGAATCTACGAGCAGTACTTC
TRBJ2-7	NA	TRBD1	TRBV9	CASSVERDRAYEQYF	TGTGCCAGCAGCGTAGAGAGGGACAGAGCCTACGAGCAGTACTTC
TRBJ2-3	NA	TRBD1	TRBV5-8	CASTAETGMGYADTQYF	TGTGCCAGCACCGCGGAGACAGGGATGGGTTATGCAGATACGCAGTATTTT
TRBJ2-2	NA	NA	TRBV28	CASGGHSNTGELFF	TGTGCCAGCGGGGGACACTCGAACACCGGGGAGCTGTTTTTT
TRBJ2-1	NA	TRBD2	TRBV6-4	CASSETSGGVNEQFF	TGTGCCAGCAGTGAAACTAGCGGGGGGGTCAATGAGCAGTTCTTC
TRBJ2-2	NA	TRBD1	TRBV29-1	CSFLGDRGLTGELFF	TGCAGCTTTCTGGGAGACAGGGGGCTCACCGGGGAGCTGTTTTTT
TRBJ2-3	NA	NA	TRBV28	CASRGHAESSTDTQYF	TGTGCCAGCAGGGGGCATGCGGAATCTAGCACAGATACGCAGTATTTT
TRBJ2-7	NA	NA	TRBV29-1	CSVELGGVSYEQYF	TGCAGCGTCGAACTAGGAGGGGTCTCCTACGAGCAGTACTTC
TRBJ2-5	NA	TRBD1	TRBV5-1	CASSMDRGWKETQYF	TGCGCCAGCAGCATGGACAGGGGGTGGAAAGAGACCCAGTACTTC
TRBJ1-1	NA	NA	TRBV10-3	CAISAQGHEEAFF	TGTGCCATCAGTGCACAGGGACATGAAGAGGCTTTCTTT
TRBJ2-4	NA	NA	TRBV7-3	CASSLTGRPGNIQYF	TGTGCCAGCAGCTTAACCGGCCGACCAGGGAACATTCAGTACTTC
TRBJ2-5	NA	NA	TRBV7-6	CASSPTPGRGETQYF	TGTGCCAGCAGCCCAACACCTGGACGAGGGGAGACCCAGTACTTC
TRBJ1-4	once	TRBD1	TRBV9	CASTGDSTTNEKLFF	TGTGCCAGCACGGGGGACAGCACAACTAATGAAAAACTGTTTTTT
TRBJ2-1	NA	TRBD2	TRBV7-2	CASSSSSGRIDEQFF	TGTGCCAGCAGCTCGTCTAGCGGGAGAATCGATGAGCAGTTCTTC
TRBJ2-7	NA	NA	TRBV6-4	CASSEGYGNSYEQYF	TGTGCCAGCAGTGAAGGTTACGGGAACTCCTACGAGCAGTACTTC
TRBJ2-7	NA	TRBD1	TRBV28	CASSTPGGWEQYF	TGTGCCAGCAGTACCCCAGGGGGTTGGGAGCAGTACTTC
TRBJ2-3	NA	TRBD2	TRBV5-6	CASSGLALTDTQYF	TGTGCCAGCAGCGGACTAGCGCTCACAGATACGCAGTATTTT
TRBJ2-7	NA	TRBD1	TRBV4-3	CASSPNRGWIYEQYF	TGCGCCAGCAGCCCGAACAGGGGCTGGATCTACGAGCAGTACTTC
TRBJ2-2	NA	TRBD1	TRBV27	CASMGQLNTGELFF	TGTGCCAGCATGGGACAGCTGAACACCGGGGAGCTGTTTTTT
TRBJ2-5	NA	NA	TRBV18	CASSPLEGGEETQYF	TGTGCCAGCTCACCACTGGAGGGCGGCGAGGAGACCCAGTACTTC
TRBJ2-5	NA	TRBD1	TRBV4-3	CASSRGTGGPQETQYF	TGCGCCAGCAGCCGGGGGACAGGGGGCCCTCAAGAGACCCAGTACTTC
TRBJ2-4	NA	NA	TRBV27	CASSLSNAPGSIQYF	TGTGCCAGCAGTTTATCGAACGCCCCTGGGAGCATTCAGTACTTC
TRBJ1-1	few	NA	TRBV19	CATMKGWEAFF	TGTGCCACTATGAAGGGGTGGGAAGCTTTCTTT
TRBJ1-6	NA	NA	TRBV9	CASSEGWGQDSPLHF	TGTGCCAGCAGCGAGGGATGGGGCCAAGACTCACCCCTCCACTTT
TRBJ1-5	NA	NA	TRBV27	CASSLRQGMGYSNQPQHF	TGTGCCAGCAGTTTACGGCAGGGAATGGGGTATAGCAATCAGCCCCAGCATTTT
TRBJ1-4	NA	TRBD1	TRBV6-5	CASSYAGGNEKLFF	TGTGCCAGCAGTTACGCAGGGGGTAATGAAAAACTGTTTTTT
TRBJ1-2	NA	NA	TRBV6-1	CASSPRQRQPRGYTF	TGTGCCAGCAGCCCCAGACAGAGACAACCACGGGGCTACACCTTC
TRBJ1-2	NA	TRBD1	TRBV10-3	CAISGVTGGESYGYTF	TGTGCCATCAGTGGGGTGACAGGGGGCGAGAGCTATGGCTACACCTTC
TRBJ1-6	NA	NA	TRBV7-2	CASSQGAGINSPLHF	TGTGCCAGCAGCCAAGGGGCAGGAATTAATTCACCCCTCCACTTT
TRBJ1-6	NA	NA	TRBV10-2	CASSPSNSPLHF	TGCGCCAGCAGTCCCTCTAATTCACCCCTCCACTTT
TRBJ1-2	NA	TRBD1	TRBV4-1	CASSQDRHRGGYGYTF	TGCGCCAGCAGCCAAGATAGGCACAGGGGTGGATATGGCTACACCTTC